This passage covers 20 T cell receptor beta chains from one sample sequenced in a study of blood T cells in healthy people across ages. PCR was performed a second time for 7 to 11 cycles using a sample-barcoded 5' primer and a J-beta primer mix. TCRdb re-analysed the 5' RACE reads in MiXCR, keeping a single row per CDR3 protein. The table has about 1.8 million distinct CDR3 sequences, just under 50% seen once. The source material was blood. The receptors were gathered from a woman aged 40 to 50 in good health.

V is TRBV27 and J is TRBJ2-4, with TRBD1 matching over 11 bases. With 8 bases clipped from V and 5 bases from J, the junction kept 11 bases outside the gene matches. The CDR3 covers 16 residues. Germline CDR1 and CDR2: MNHEY and SMNVEV (reference sequence). Written as DNA, the CDR3 is TGTGCCAGCCGGGGACAGGGGGTTCCCCTTCAAAACATTCAGTACTTC. Translation gives CASRGQGVPLQNIQYF.

The V call is TRBV5-1, the J call TRBJ2-6; D ambiguous. The ends were cut back, 3 bases at V and 0 bases at J, with 10 bases in the middle. The CDR3 has 16 residues. CDR1 SGHRS and CDR2 YFSETQ come from the germline V gene. CDR3 sequence: CASSSAKDSGANVLTF. CDR3 bases: TGCGCCAGCAGCTCGGCGAAGGACTCTGGGGCCAACGTCCTGACTTTC.

This chain links TRBV3-1 with TRBJ2-5; possibly TRBD1 or TRBD2 for D (6 bases each). Looked up from germline, CDR1 is LGHDT and CDR2 is YNNKEL (reference sequence). The CDR3 has 14 residues. V lost 4 bases and J 9 bases, leaving 18 bases between the germline ends. The CDR3 reads CASSPLGGQEAQYF. The CDR3 nucleotides read TGTGCCAGCAGCCCCCTGGGGGGCCAGGAGGCCCAGTACTTC.

The sample holds a few counts of this clonotype. The V gene is TRBV7-9, the J gene TRBJ2-1; 9 positions agree with TRBD2. The ends lost 5 bases at V and 9 bases at J; junction bases unmatched: 11. CDR3 length: 15 residues. CDR1 SEHNR and CDR2 FQNEAQ come from the germline V gene (reference sequence). The CDR3 is CASSPPRSGGTEQFF. As DNA, the CDR3 is TGTGCCAGCAGCCCGCCTAGGAGCGGGGGGACTGAGCAGTTCTTC.

The gene calls are TRBV7-2 and TRBJ1-2; D is unclear. CDR3 length: 14 amino acids. The V end lost 4 bases, the J end lost 6 bases, and 15 bases lay between the germline ends. Per the germline V gene, CDR1 is SGHTA and CDR2 is FQGNSA. In DNA, the CDR3 is TGTGCCAGCAGCTCGGAGGGTCCACGGAATGGCTACACCTTC. Translated: CASSSEGPRNGYTF.

The chain recombines TRBV27 with TRBJ1-4; possible D gene TRBD1, 6 bases. This CDR3 has 16 amino acids. V lost 0 bases and J lost 8, with 16 bases in between. Germline loops: CDR1 MNHEY, CDR2 SMNVEV (reference sequence). CDR3 sequence reads: CASSLSLVVRGEKLFF. For the CDR3, the DNA is TGTGCCAGCAGTTTATCATTGGTGGTCAGGGGAGAAAAACTGTTTTTT. Looking up the rest from reference TRBV27 and TRBJ1-4 gives the full variable domain: EAQVTQNPRYLITVTGKKLTVTCSQNMNHEYMSWYRQDPGLGLRQIYYSMNVEVTDKGDVPEGYKVSRKEKRNFPLILESPSPNQTSLYFCASSLSLVVRGEKLFFGSGTQLSVL.

Only a few counts were recorded for this clonotype. The V gene is TRBV9, the J gene TRBJ2-5; 7 bases match TRBD2. The V segment lost 2 bases and the J segment 1 base; nucleotides outside the gene matches: 2. The germline V gene encodes CDR1 SGDLS and CDR2 YYNGEE. The CDR3 extends over 14 amino acids. This CDR3 reads CASSVGLPQETQYF. In DNA, the CDR3 is TGTGCCAGCAGCGTGGGACTACCCCAAGAGACCCAGTACTTC. Drawing the rest from reference TRBV9 and TRBJ2-5, the complete variable domain is DSGVTQTPKHLITATGQRVTLRCSPRSGDLSVYWYQQSLDQGLQFLIQYYNGEERAKGNILERFSAQQFPDLHSELNLSSLELGDSALYFCASSVGLPQETQYFGPGTRLLVL.

This sequence joins TRBV19 and TRBJ1-2; a possible D gene is TRBD1 (5 bases). The V end was cut by 8 bases, the J end by 4 bases, with 20 bases between. CDR1 and CDR2 from the germline V gene are LNHDA and SQIVND (reference sequence). The CDR3 totals 15 residues. The CDR3: CASGDPRGTSYGYTF. As DNA, the CDR3 is TGTGCCAGTGGAGACCCAAGGGGCACTAGCTATGGCTACACCTTC.

The J gene is TRBJ2-7, the V gene TRBV27; D might be TRBD1 or TRBD2, each matching 5 bases. The CDR3 covers 13 residues. V was clipped by 5 bases and J by 11 bases, with 19 bases between them. CDR1 is MNHEY, CDR2 SMNVEV, per germline (reference sequence). The CDR3 coding sequence is TGTGCCAGCAGTCCGGGGATGGGGCCCCATGAGTACTTC. This codes for CASSPGMGPHEYF.

The V call is TRBV20-1, the J call TRBJ2-1; 11 bases line up with TRBD2. This CDR3 is 14 amino acids long. J was trimmed by 7 bases and V by 5 bases; bases with no gene match: 7. Germline CDR1 reads DFQATT; CDR2 reads SNEGSKA (reference sequence). The CDR3, as DNA: TGCAGTGCTGGAGTACCTAGCGGGGGGAATGAGCAGTTCTTC. Residues: CSAGVPSGGNEQFF.

This clonotype was recorded only once. V and J are TRBV4-2 and TRBJ2-2; D is perhaps TRBD2 (6 bases). The CDR3 spans 15 residues. Germline lookup yields CDR1 LGHNA and CDR2 YNFKEQ. Deletions cut 0 bases from V and 5 bases from J, with 10 bases between. The CDR3 loop reads CASSQDRRGTGELFF. CDR3 DNA sequence: TGTGCCAGCAGCCAAGATCGGAGGGGAACCGGGGAGCTGTTTTTT.

The chain has TRBV20-1 and TRBJ2-3; TRBD2 matches at 10 bases. Germline assignment: CDR1 DFQATT and CDR2 SNEGSKA (reference sequence). CDR3 length: 18 amino acids. The V gene end was trimmed by 4 bases and the J gene end by 0 bases; junction bases not matched to a gene: 13. CDR3 bases: TGCAGTGCTAACCCCGGGACTAGCGTGATACCTAGCACAGATACGCAGTATTTT. Protein sequence: CSANPGTSVIPSTDTQYF.

Regarding this clonotype: A much more abundant neighbour one base away suggests this may be a read error. The V and J genes are TRBV21-1 and TRBJ2-5. TRBV21-1 corresponds to a pseudogene. The CDR3 loop spans 12 amino acids. The CDR3 sequence is CASSIHEEAQYF. CDR3 DNA: TGTGCCAGCAGCATACACGAGGAGGCCCAGTACTTC.

The CDR3: CSVRDRGDYGYTF. The CDR3 DNA is TGCAGCGTCCGGGACAGGGGGGACTATGGCTACACCTTC. The chain has TRBV29-1 and TRBJ1-2, with TRBD1 matching 11 bases. Trimming cost V 6 bases and J 3 bases; bases outside gene matches: 3. Germline V gives CDR1 SQVTM, CDR2 ANQGSEA. This CDR3 spans 13 amino acids. Full variable domain (rest looked up from reference TRBV29-1 and TRBJ1-2): SAVISQKPSRDICQRGTSLTIQCQVDSQVTMMFWYRQQPGQSLTLIATANQGSEATYESGFVIDKFPISRPNLTFSTLTVSNMSPEDSSIYLCSVRDRGDYGYTFGSGTRLTVV.

The chain combines TRBV2 with TRBJ1-2, with no clear D. The CDR3 has 14 amino acids. The V end lost 11 bases, the J end lost 8 bases, and 24 bases lay between the germline ends. The germline V gene encodes CDR1 SNHLY and CDR2 FYNNEI. The CDR3 here is CAGRVGEPLQGYTF. DNA of the CDR3: TGTGCCGGAAGGGTGGGAGAGCCGCTACAGGGCTACACCTTC. Full variable domain (outside the CDR3, taken from reference TRBV2 and TRBJ1-2): EPEVTQTPSHQVTQMGQEVILRCVPISNHLYFYWYRQILGQKVEFLVSFYNNEISEKSEIFDDQFSVERPDGSNFTLKIRSTKLEDSAMYFCAGRVGEPLQGYTFGSGTRLTVV.

The gene calls are TRBV14 and TRBJ1-2; 9 bases are a match to TRBD1. Germline assignment: CDR1 SGHDN and CDR2 FVKESK. The length of the CDR3 is 16 residues. J gave up 7 bases and V 2 bases, and 11 bases lay outside the gene matches. The CDR3 bases are TGTGCCAGCAGCCAAACCGGGACAGGGTTATTATCTGGCTACACCTTC. This encodes CASSQTGTGLLSGYTF.

This chain links TRBV20-1 with TRBJ2-1, with 14 bases lining up with TRBD2. The length of the CDR3 is 17 residues. Germline V gene sequence: CDR1 DFQATT, CDR2 SNEGSKA (reference sequence). J was trimmed by 8 bases and V by 0 bases; bases with no gene match: 9. CDR3 nucleotide sequence: TGCAGTGCTAGAGACCCCGGGACTAGCGGGGGCCGGGATGAGCAGTTCTTC. Amino acid sequence: CSARDPGTSGGRDEQFF.

The V call is TRBV20-1, the J call TRBJ2-7, with D unclear. The V gene lost 2 bases and the J gene lost 0 bases, with 11 bases spanning the gap. Per germline, CDR1 DFQATT and CDR2 SNEGSKA (reference sequence). The CDR3 spans 14 residues. The CDR3 is CSARTTLSSYEQYF. The CDR3 coding sequence is TGCAGTGCTAGAACGACCTTGAGCTCCTACGAGCAGTACTTC.

The chain uses TRBV2 and TRBJ2-7; D possibly corresponds to TRBD1 (5 bases). The CDR3 covers 13 residues. Germline V gene data show CDR1 as SNHLY and CDR2 as FYNNEI. V was trimmed by 5 bases and J by 4 bases, leaving 12 bases between them. Written as DNA, the CDR3 is TGTGCCAGCAGTAAGACAGCCTATTACGAGCAGTACTTC. This sequence encodes CASSKTAYYEQYF. The variable domain in full, completed from reference TRBV2 and TRBJ2-7, reads EPEVTQTPSHQVTQMGQEVILRCVPISNHLYFYWYRQILGQKVEFLVSFYNNEISEKSEIFDDQFSVERPDGSNFTLKIRSTKLEDSAMYFCASSKTAYYEQYFGPGTRLTVT.

The chain is built from TRBV5-1 and TRBJ2-1; D is ambiguous. CDR1 SGHRS and CDR2 YFSETQ come from the germline V gene. V was trimmed by 6 bases and J by 1 base, leaving 17 bases between them. The CDR3 totals 16 residues. CDR3 sequence reads: CASNPPDTQSYNEQFF. The DNA for the CDR3 is TGCGCCAGCAACCCCCCAGACACCCAATCCTACAATGAGCAGTTCTTC. Using reference TRBV5-1 and TRBJ2-1 for the parts outside the CDR3, the full variable domain is KAGVTQTPRYLIKTRGQQVTLSCSPISGHRSVSWYQQTPGQGLQFLFEYFSETQRNKGNFPGRFSGRQFSNSRSEMNVSTLELGDSALYLCASNPPDTQSYNEQFFGPGTRLTVL.